This T cell receptor (beta chain) was captured in a study of cytomegalovirus exposure and HLA in healthy donors. This CDR3 is built from 12 residues. The germline gives CDR1 LNHDA, CDR2 SQIVND (reference sequence). Unmatched junction bases numbered 9, after V lost 5 bases and J lost 15 bases. The PCR used 60 Vbeta and 13 Jbeta primers. The table came from immunoSEQ multiplex PCR; TCRdb's copy has only in-frame clones and leaves some out. The sample includes about 110,000 clones, 55% to 70% seen only once; the top ten take roughly 2%. Sequences were obtained from PBMCs. The chain has TRBV19 and TRBJ2-1; 8 bases map to TRBD2. The TCR comes from a woman in her twenties or thirties in good health and CMV-seronegative. CDR3 protein: CASSEGLGLRFF. In nucleotides, the CDR3 is TGTGCCAGTAGTGAGGGACTAGGCCTACGGTTCTTC.